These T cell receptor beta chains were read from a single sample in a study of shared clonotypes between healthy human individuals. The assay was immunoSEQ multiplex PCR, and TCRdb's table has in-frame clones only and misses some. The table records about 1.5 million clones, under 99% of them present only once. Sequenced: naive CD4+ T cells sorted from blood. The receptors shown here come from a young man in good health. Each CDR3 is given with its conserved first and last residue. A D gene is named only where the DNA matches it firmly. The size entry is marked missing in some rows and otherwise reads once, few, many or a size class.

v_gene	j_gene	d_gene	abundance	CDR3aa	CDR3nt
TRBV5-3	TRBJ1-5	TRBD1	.	CARSLRDRVDQPQHF	TGTGCCAGAAGCTTGAGGGACAGAGTGGATCAGCCCCAGCATTTT
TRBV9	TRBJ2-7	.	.	CASSGPGPNSYEQYF	TGTGCCAGCAGCGGACCGGGACCGAACTCCTACGAGCAGTACTTC
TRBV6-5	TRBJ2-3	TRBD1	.	CASSRQGGTDTQYF	TGTGCCAGCAGTCGACAGGGCGGGACAGATACGCAGTATTTT
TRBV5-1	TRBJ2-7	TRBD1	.	CASSKGQGNEQYF	TGCGCCAGCAGCAAGGGACAGGGGAACGAGCAGTACTTC
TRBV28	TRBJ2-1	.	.	CASSLSRRRREQFF	TGTGCCAGCAGTTTATCCCGCCGTAGGAGGGAGCAGTTCTTC
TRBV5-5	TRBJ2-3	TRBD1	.	CASSLQGIGTDTQYF	TGTGCCAGCAGCTTACAGGGGATCGGCACAGATACGCAGTATTTT
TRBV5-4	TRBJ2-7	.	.	CASSSPGLAYEQYF	TGTGCCAGCAGCTCGCCGGGACTTGCCTACGAGCAGTACTTC
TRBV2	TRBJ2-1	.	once	CATSLKADSYNEQFF	TGTGCCACATCACTCAAAGCGGACTCCTACAATGAGCAGTTCTTC
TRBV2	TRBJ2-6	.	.	CASRQGSGANVLTF	TGTGCCAGCAGACAGGGATCTGGGGCCAACGTCCTGACTTTC
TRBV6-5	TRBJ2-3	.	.	CARIRVTDTQYF	TGTGCCAGGATACGTGTCACAGATACGCAGTATTTT
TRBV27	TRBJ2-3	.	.	CASSLDTYTDTQYF	TGTGCCAGCAGTTTGGACACTTACACAGATACGCAGTATTTT
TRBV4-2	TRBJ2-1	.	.	CASSQDRGTQQFF	TGTGCCAGCAGCCAAGACCGCGGGACCCAGCAGTTCTTC
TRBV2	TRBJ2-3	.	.	CASGSRGTDTQYF	TGTGCCAGCGGGAGCCGAGGGACAGATACGCAGTATTTT
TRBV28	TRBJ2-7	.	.	CASSSVWGQMAYEQYF	TGTGCCAGCAGTTCGGTTTGGGGGCAAATGGCGTACGAGCAGTACTTC
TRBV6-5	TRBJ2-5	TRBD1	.	CASSSLGQGGQETQYF	TGTGCCAGCAGTTCGTTAGGACAGGGCGGTCAAGAGACCCAGTACTTC
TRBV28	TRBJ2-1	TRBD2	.	CATLAVYNEQFF	TGTGCTACGCTAGCGGTATACAATGAGCAGTTCTTC
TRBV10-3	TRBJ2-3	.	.	CAISRLSTSTDTQYF	TGTGCCATCAGTAGACTATCAACTAGCACAGATACGCAGTATTTT